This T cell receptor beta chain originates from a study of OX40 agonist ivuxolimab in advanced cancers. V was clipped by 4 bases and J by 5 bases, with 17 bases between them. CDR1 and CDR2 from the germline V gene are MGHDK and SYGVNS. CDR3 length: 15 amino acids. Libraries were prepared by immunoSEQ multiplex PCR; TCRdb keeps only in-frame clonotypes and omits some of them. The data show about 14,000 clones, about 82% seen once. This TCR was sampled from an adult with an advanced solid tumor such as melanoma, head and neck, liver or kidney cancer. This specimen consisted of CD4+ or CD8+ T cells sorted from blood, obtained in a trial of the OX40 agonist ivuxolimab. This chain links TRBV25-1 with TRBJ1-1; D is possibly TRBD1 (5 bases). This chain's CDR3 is CASSAESRVATEAFF. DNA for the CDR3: TGTGCCAGCAGTGCCGAAAGCAGGGTCGCTACTGAAGCTTTCTTT.